These T cell receptor beta chains were read from a single sample in a study of OX40 agonist ivuxolimab in advanced cancers. Clones were read by immunoSEQ multiplex PCR, and TCRdb kept only the in-frame ones, dropping some. The sample has tens of thousands of clones, 84% seen once. The sequencing used CD4+ or CD8+ T cells sorted from blood, collected in a trial of the OX40 agonist ivuxolimab. The receptors were gathered from an adult with an advanced solid tumor such as melanoma, head and neck, liver or kidney cancer. Each CDR3 is given with its conserved first and last residue. Each record gives: V gene, D gene, J gene, clone size, CDR3 protein, CDR3 DNA. D genes are given only for firm matches. Clone size is stated in some rows and not others, as once, few, many or a class when expanded.

>TRBV18|TRBD1|TRBJ1-1|-
CASSPTGGNTEAFF
TGTGCCAGCTCACCCACAGGGGGCAACACTGAAGCTTTCTTT
>TRBV15|-|TRBJ1-5|few
CATSRDPGGNQPQHF
TGTGCCACCAGCAGAGATCCGGGGGGCAATCAGCCCCAGCATTTT
>TRBV6-5|TRBD1|TRBJ1-1|-
CASRMGQRNTEAFF
TGTGCCAGCAGGATGGGACAGCGGAACACTGAAGCTTTCTTT
>TRBV6-6|TRBD1|TRBJ1-1|-
CASISSTGMNTEAFF
TGTGCCAGCATCTCCTCGACAGGGATGAACACTGAAGCTTTCTTT
>TRBV5-6|TRBD1|TRBJ2-5|-
CASSMRTGETQYF
TGTGCCAGCAGCATGCGGACAGGAGAGACCCAGTACTTC
>TRBV7-6|-|TRBJ1-3|-
CASSSGSGKAIYF
TGTGCCAGCAGCTCAGGATCGGGGAAAGCCATATATTTT
>TRBV9|-|TRBJ2-3|few
CASSERGVTDTQYF
TGTGCCAGCAGCGAAAGAGGGGTGACAGATACGCAGTATTTT
>TRBV7-2|-|TRBJ2-7|-
CASSLVPIYEQYF
TGTGCCAGCAGCTTAGTCCCCATTTACGAGCAGTACTTC
>TRBV9|-|TRBJ1-1|-
CASSVEGRDKAFF
TGTGCCAGCAGCGTAGAAGGACGGGACAAAGCTTTCTTT
>TRBV6-1|-|TRBJ2-6|-
CASEGGANVLTF
TGTGCCTCAGAAGGGGGGGCCAACGTCCTGACTTTC
>TRBV6-1|TRBD1|TRBJ1-2|once
CASSSRDRVVYGYTF
TGTGCCAGCAGTTCCCGGGACAGGGTGGTCTATGGCTACACCTTC
>TRBV19|-|TRBJ1-5|-
CASSILRTASPYSNQPQHF
TGTGCCAGTAGTATATTAAGGACAGCCTCTCCTTATAGCAATCAGCCCCAGCATTTT
>TRBV10-3|TRBD1|TRBJ1-1|few
CAISASTGTDTEAFF
TGTGCCATCAGTGCCTCGACAGGGACTGACACTGAAGCTTTCTTT
>TRBV10-1|-|TRBJ1-4|-
CDTGGRTDHNGVFF
TGCGATACCGGGGGGAGGACAGACCATAACGGGGTGTTTTTT
>TRBV27|-|TRBJ1-3|-
CASSLTGLGGNTIYF
TGTGCCAGCAGTTTAACAGGTCTCGGAGGAAACACCATATATTTT
>TRBV9|TRBD1|TRBJ1-6|-
CASSAHTGGMDSPLHF
TGTGCCAGCAGCGCCCATACAGGGGGCATGGATTCACCCCTCCACTTT
>TRBV10-2|-|TRBJ2-1|-
CASGDWGRGNEQFF
TGCGCCAGCGGGGATTGGGGGAGAGGGAATGAGCAGTTCTTC
>TRBV29-1|TRBD2|TRBJ2-3|-
CSVGTSGGRWDTQYF
TGCAGCGTTGGTACTAGCGGGGGTCGGTGGGATACGCAGTATTTT
>TRBV7-3|-|TRBJ2-7|-
CASSVGRDSYEQYF
TGTGCCAGCAGCGTAGGCCGTGACTCCTACGAGCAGTACTTC
>TRBV9|TRBD2|TRBJ2-1|medium-sized
CASSPPAGAPYNEQFF
TGTGCCAGCAGCCCCCCAGCGGGAGCACCCTACAATGAGCAGTTCTTC
>TRBV7-2|TRBD1|TRBJ1-2|once
CASSYDRGGGYTF
TGTGCCAGCAGCTATGACAGGGGAGGTGGCTACACCTTC
>TRBV13|-|TRBJ1-2|once
CASSTPGPNYGYTF
TGTGCCAGCAGTACCCCGGGACCTAACTATGGCTACACCTTC
>TRBV11-3|-|TRBJ1-2|medium-sized
CASSFLNYGYTF
TGTGCCAGCAGCTTCCTTAACTATGGCTACACCTTC
>TRBV5-4|-|TRBJ2-5|once
CASSLLEGHETQYF
TGTGCCAGCAGCCTACTGGAGGGCCACGAGACCCAGTACTTC
>TRBV7-9|TRBD1|TRBJ2-1|-
CASSSTGGLNHEQFF
TGTGCCAGCAGCTCGACAGGGGGACTTAACCATGAGCAGTTCTTC
>TRBV14|-|TRBJ2-5|-
CASPEKAQRNRRGSRPQYF
TGTGCCAGCCCCGAAAAGGCTCAGCGGAACCGACGGGGGAGTAGGCCCCAGTACTTC
>TRBV7-2|-|TRBJ2-1|-
CASSYIPGPQEGFF
TGTGCCAGCAGCTACATCCCCGGGCCCCAGGAGGGGTTCTTC
>TRBV5-4|-|TRBJ2-7|once
CASSLGLQNEQYF
TGTGCCAGCAGCTTGGGGCTCCAGAACGAGCAGTACTTC
>TRBV7-3|-|TRBJ2-2|few
CASSLRGLRDGELFF
TGTGCCAGCAGCTTACGCGGGTTACGCGACGGGGAGCTGTTTTTT
>TRBV6-1|-|TRBJ2-2|-
CASSVAAPRDGELFF
TGTGCCAGCAGTGTAGCGGCCCCTCGGGACGGGGAGCTGTTTTTT
>TRBV7-2|TRBD2|TRBJ2-7|-
CASRRNGGGAYEQYF
TGTGCCAGCAGACGCAACGGCGGGGGGGCCTACGAGCAGTACTTC
>TRBV6-1|-|TRBJ1-5|once
CASRRQGTSNQPQHF
TGTGCCAGTCGGCGTCAAGGGACTAGCAATCAGCCCCAGCATTTT
>TRBV4-3|TRBD2|TRBJ2-7|-
CASSQGGSSYEQYF
TGCGCCAGCAGCCAAGGCGGGAGCTCCTACGAGCAGTACTTC
>TRBV5-4|TRBD2|TRBJ2-1|-
CASSLGGGSTYNEQFF
TGTGCCAGCAGCTTGGGGGGGGGATCAACCTACAATGAGCAGTTCTTC
>TRBV5-1|-|TRBJ2-2|once
CASSLATLTGELFF
TGCGCCAGCAGCTTGGCGACTCTCACCGGGGAGCTGTTTTTT
>TRBV19|TRBD1|TRBJ1-6|once
CASRLGTEINPLHF
TGTGCCAGTCGCCTCGGGACAGAGATCAACCCCCTCCACTTT
>TRBV5-1|TRBD2|TRBJ2-1|-
CASSGRGEQFF
TGCGCCAGCAGCGGGAGGGGTGAGCAGTTCTTC
>TRBV6-4|TRBD1|TRBJ1-2|-
CASRSGGGYGYTF
TGTGCCAGCAGGTCAGGGGGAGGGTATGGCTACACCTTC
>TRBV5-1|TRBD1|TRBJ1-2|few
CASSGTKTGQGYGYTF
TGCGCCAGCAGCGGAACAAAGACAGGGCAGGGCTATGGCTACACCTTC
>TRBV6-6|TRBD1|TRBJ1-1|once
CASSYHRGAEAFF
TGTGCCAGCAGTTACCACAGGGGGGCTGAAGCTTTCTTT
>TRBV7-3|TRBD1|TRBJ2-1|-
CASSLRDSGEQFF
TGTGCCAGCAGCTTAAGGGACAGTGGTGAGCAGTTCTTC
>TRBV13|TRBD1|TRBJ1-2|-
CASSSRSDRAFRVGYTF
TGTGCCAGCAGCTCCAGAAGCGACAGGGCATTTCGGGTAGGCTACACCTTC